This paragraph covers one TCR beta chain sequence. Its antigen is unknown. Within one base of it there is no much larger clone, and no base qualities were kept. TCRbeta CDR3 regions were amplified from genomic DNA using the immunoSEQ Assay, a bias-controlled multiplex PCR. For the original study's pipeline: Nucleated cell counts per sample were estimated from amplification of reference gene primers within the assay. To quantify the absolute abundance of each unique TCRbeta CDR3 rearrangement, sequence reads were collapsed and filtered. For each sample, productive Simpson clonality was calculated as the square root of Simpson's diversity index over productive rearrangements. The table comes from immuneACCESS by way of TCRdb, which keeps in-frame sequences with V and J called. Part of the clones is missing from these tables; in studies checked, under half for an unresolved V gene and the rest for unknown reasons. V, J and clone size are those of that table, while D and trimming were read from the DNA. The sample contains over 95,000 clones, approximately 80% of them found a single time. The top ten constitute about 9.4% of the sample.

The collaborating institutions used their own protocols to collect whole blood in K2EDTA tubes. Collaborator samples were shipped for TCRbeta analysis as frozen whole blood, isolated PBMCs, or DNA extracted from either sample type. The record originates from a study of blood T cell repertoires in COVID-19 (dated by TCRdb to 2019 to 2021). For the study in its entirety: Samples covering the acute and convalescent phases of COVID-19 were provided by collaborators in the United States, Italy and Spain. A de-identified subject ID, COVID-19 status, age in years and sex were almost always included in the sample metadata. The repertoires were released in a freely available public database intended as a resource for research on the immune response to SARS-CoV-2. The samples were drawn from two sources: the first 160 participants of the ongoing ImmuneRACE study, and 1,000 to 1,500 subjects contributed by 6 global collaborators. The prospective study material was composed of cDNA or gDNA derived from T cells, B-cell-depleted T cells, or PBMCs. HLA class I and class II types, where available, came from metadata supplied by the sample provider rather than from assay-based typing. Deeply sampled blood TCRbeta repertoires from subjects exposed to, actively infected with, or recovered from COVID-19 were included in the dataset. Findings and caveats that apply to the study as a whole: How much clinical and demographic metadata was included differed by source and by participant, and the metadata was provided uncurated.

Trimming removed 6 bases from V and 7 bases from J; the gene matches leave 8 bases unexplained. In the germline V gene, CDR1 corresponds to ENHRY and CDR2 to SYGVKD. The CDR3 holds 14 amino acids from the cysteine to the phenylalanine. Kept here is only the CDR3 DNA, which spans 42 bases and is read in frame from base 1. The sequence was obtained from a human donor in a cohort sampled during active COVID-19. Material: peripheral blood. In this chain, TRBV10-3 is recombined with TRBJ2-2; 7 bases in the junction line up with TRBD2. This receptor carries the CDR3 CAIRGGSGGGELFF. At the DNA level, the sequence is TGTGCCATCAGGGGCGGGAGTGGTGGCGGGGAGCTGTTTTTT.